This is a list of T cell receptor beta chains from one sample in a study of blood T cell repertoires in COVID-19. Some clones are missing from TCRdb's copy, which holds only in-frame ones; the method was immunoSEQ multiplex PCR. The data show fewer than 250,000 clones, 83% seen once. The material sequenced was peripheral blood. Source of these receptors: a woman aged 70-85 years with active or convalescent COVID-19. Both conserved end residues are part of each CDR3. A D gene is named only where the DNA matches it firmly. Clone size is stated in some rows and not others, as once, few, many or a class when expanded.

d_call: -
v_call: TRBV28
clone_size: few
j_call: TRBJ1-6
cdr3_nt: TGTGCCAGCAGTTTATGGGGGGGGGTGAGTAATTCACCCCTCCACTTT
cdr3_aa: CASSLWGGVSNSPLHF

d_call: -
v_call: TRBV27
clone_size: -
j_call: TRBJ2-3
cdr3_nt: TGTGCCAGCAGTTCGGACATCGGGGGTGGCACAGATACGCAGTATTTT
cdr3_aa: CASSSDIGGGTDTQYF

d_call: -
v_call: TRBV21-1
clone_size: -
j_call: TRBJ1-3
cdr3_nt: TGTGCCAGCAGCAGCCCAGGGTGGCGAAGAAACACCATATATTTT
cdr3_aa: CASSSPGWRRNTIYF

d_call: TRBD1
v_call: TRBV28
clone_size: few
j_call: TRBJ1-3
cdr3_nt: TGTGCCAGCAGTCTACTACTATCAGGGGGCGAGTATGGAAACACCATATATTTT
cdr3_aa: CASSLLLSGGEYGNTIYF

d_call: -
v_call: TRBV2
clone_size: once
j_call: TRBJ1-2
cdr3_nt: TGTGCCAGCATAGTGGAGCCCCCGGGGGGCTACACCTTC
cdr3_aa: CASIVEPPGGYTF

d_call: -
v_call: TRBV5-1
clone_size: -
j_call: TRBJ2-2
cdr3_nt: TGCGCCAGCAGCTTGACAGGGAACACCGGGGAGCTGTTTTTT
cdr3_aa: CASSLTGNTGELFF

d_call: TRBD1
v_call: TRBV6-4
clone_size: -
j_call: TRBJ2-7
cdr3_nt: TGTGCCATCACACAGGGGGCCTGGAACGAGCAGTACTTC
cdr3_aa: CAITQGAWNEQYF

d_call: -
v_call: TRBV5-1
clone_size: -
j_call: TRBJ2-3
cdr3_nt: TGCGCCAGCAGCTTGTCTACCCCTAGCACAGATACGCAGTATTTT
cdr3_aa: CASSLSTPSTDTQYF

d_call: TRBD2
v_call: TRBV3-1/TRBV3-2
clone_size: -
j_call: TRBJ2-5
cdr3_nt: TGTGCCAGCAGCCGGAAGCGGGAGGGCGGGGAGACCCAGTACTTC
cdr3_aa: CASSRKREGGETQYF

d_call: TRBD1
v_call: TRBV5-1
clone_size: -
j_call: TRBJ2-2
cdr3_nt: TGCGCCAGCGGAAGACAGGGGGCGACGAACACCGGGGAGCTGTTTTTT
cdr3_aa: CASGRQGATNTGELFF

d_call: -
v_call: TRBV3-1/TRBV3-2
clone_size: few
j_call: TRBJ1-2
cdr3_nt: TGTGCCAGCAGCCATAACGGGAACTATGGCTACACCTTC
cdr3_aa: CASSHNGNYGYTF

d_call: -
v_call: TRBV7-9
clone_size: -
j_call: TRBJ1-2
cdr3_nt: TGTGCCAGCAGCCCCACAGTTCACCTAAACTATGGCTACACCTTC
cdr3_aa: CASSPTVHLNYGYTF

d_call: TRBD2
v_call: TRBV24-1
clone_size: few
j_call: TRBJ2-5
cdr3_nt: TGTGCCACCAGTGACCCCGGCGGGAGCGGAGAGACCCAGTACTTC
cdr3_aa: CATSDPGGSGETQYF

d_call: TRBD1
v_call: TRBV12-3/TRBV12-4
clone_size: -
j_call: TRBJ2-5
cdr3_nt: TGTGCCAGCAGGCCCCCGGACAGGGAGACCCAGTACTTC
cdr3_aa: CASRPPDRETQYF

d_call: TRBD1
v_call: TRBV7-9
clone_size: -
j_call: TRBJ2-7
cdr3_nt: TGTGCCAGCAGACCGGCGAGGGGGGACAGGGGAACCTACGAGCAGTACTTC
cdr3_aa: CASRPARGDRGTYEQYF

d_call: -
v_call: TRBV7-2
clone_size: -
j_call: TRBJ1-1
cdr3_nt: TGTGCCAGCAGCGACGGGGGGAAAACTGAAGCTTTCTTT
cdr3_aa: CASSDGGKTEAFF

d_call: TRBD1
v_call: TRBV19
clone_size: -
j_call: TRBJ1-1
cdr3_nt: TGTGCCAGTAGTCCGGGACAGGCTAACACTGAAGCTTTCTTT
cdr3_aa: CASSPGQANTEAFF

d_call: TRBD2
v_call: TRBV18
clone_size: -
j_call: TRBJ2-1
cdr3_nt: TGTGCCAGCTCACCTCTAGCGGGATACTACAATGAGCAGTTCTTC
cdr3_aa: CASSPLAGYYNEQFF

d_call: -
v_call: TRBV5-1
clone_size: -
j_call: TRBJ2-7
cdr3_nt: TGCGCCAGCAGCTTGGGTAGCGGTCCGTACGAGCAGTACTTC
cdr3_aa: CASSLGSGPYEQYF

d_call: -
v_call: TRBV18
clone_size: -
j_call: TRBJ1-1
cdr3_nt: TGTGCCAGCTCCCCCCAAGGGGGTGACCACACTGAAGCTTTCTTT
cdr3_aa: CASSPQGGDHTEAFF

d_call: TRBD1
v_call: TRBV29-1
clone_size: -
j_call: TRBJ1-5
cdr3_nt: TGCAGCGCACAGGGGCCCTTCGGACAGCCCCAGCATTTT
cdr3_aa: CSAQGPFGQPQHF

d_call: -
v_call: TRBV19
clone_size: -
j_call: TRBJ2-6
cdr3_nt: TGTGCCAGTAGGCCGGGCTCTGGGGCCAACGTCCTGACTTTC
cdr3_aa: CASRPGSGANVLTF

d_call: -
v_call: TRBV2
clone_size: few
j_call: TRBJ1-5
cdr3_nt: TGTGCCAGCAGCCCGACAGGTGTGCCCCAGCATTTT
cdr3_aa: CASSPTGVPQHF

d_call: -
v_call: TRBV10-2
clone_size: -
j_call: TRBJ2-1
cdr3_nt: TGCGCCAGCAGTGAGTTGGGGGCAGGGGAGCAGTTCTTC
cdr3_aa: CASSELGAGEQFF

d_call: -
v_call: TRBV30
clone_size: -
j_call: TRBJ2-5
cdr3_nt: TGTGCCTGGAGTGGTGCGGGATTGACCCAGTACTTC
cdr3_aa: CAWSGAGLTQYF

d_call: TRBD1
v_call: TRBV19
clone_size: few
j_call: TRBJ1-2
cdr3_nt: TGTGCCAGTAGTAATGGGACAGCGGTCTATGGCTACACCTTC
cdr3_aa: CASSNGTAVYGYTF

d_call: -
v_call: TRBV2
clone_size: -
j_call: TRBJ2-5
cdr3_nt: TGTGCCAGCAGTGGGCCGGACATTCGAACGGAGACCCAGTACTTC
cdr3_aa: CASSGPDIRTETQYF

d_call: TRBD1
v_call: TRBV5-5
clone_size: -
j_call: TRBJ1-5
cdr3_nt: TGTGCCAGCAGCACCGGGACAGTGGATCAGCCCCAGCATTTT
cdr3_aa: CASSTGTVDQPQHF

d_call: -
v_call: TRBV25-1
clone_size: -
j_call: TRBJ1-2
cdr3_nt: TGTGCCAGCAGTGAATCACAGTACTATGGCTACACCTTC
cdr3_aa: CASSESQYYGYTF